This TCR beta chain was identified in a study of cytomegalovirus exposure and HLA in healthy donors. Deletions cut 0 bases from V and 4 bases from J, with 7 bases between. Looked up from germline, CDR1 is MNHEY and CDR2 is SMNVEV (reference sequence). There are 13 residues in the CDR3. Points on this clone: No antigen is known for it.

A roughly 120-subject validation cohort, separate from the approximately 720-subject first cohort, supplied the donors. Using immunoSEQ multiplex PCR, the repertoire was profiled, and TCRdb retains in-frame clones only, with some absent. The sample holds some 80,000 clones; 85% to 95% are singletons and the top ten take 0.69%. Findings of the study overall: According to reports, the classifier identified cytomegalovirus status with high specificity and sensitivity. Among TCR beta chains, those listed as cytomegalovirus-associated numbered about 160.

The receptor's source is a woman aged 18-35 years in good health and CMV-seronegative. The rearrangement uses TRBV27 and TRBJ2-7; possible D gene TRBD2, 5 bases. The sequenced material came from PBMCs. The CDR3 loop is CASSLSTRYEQYF. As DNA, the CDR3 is TGTGCCAGCAGTTTATCCACTAGATACGAGCAGTACTTC.